The next 15 T cell receptor beta chains were all read from a single sample in a study of shared clonotypes between healthy human individuals. Libraries were prepared by immunoSEQ multiplex PCR; TCRdb keeps only in-frame clonotypes and omits some of them. The sample shows fewer than 850,000 clones, about nine tenths of them seen only once. Sequencing was done on a sample of memory CD8+ T cells from PBMCs. Subset described: CD45RO+ cells pooled with CCR7-negative TemRA cells. The receptors stem from a man aged 18-30 years in good health. Some clones in this sample may be carry-over from other donors' samples.

The sample holds one count of this clone. The chain couples TRBV27 to TRBJ1-1, with D perhaps matching TRBD1 (6 bases). Germline CDR1 is MNHEY and CDR2 is SMNVEV (reference sequence). V was shortened by 3 bases and J by 11 bases, with 22 bases between the two germline ends. This CDR3 contains 15 residues. The CDR3 nucleotides are TGTGCCAGCAGTTTTCAAGGGGGGTTGGCCACGGAGGCTTTCTTT. It yields the protein CASSFQGGLATEAFF.

The J gene is TRBJ2-2, the V gene TRBV4-2, with a weak D call TRBD2 (5 bases). Germline-derived CDR1 and CDR2 are LGHNA and YNFKEQ. The CDR3 length is 15 residues. Trimming removed 0 bases at V and 6 bases at J, with 11 bases between. The CDR3 DNA reads as TGTGCCAGCAGCCAAGATCCGGGATTGGCCGGGGAGCTGTTTTTT. Protein sequence: CASSQDPGLAGELFF.

The V call is TRBV29-1, the J call TRBJ2-7; TRBD2 matches 7 bases. Germline V CDR1 and CDR2: SQVTM, ANQGSEA. CDR3 size: 14 residues. V lost 4 bases and J lost 2; bases outside the gene matches: 8. CDR3 nucleotides: TGCAGCGTTGGAGACCGGGGACTAACCTACGAGCAGTACTTC. As protein: CSVGDRGLTYEQYF.

This clone appeared once. The chain links TRBV7-8 to TRBJ2-7, with a possible D match to TRBD1 (5 bases). The V gene lost 1 base and the J gene lost 2 bases, with 12 bases spanning the gap. CDR1 SGHVS and CDR2 FQNEAQ come from the germline V gene. The CDR3 has 15 residues. The CDR3 DNA sequence: TGTGCCAGCAGCTTAGAGGGGCAGTGGCCCTACGAGCAGTACTTC. It encodes CASSLEGQWPYEQYF.

V usage is TRBV7-2 and J usage is TRBJ1-1, with TRBD1 as a possible D gene (5 bases). The CDR3 spans 12 residues. Trimming removed 4 bases from V and 11 bases from J, with 14 bases in between. Germline CDR1 and CDR2: SGHTA and FQGNSA. CDR3 in DNA: TGTGCCAGCAGCTCTTACCAGGGTCCGGCTTTCTTT. This sequence encodes CASSSYQGPAFF. The complete variable domain, with remaining parts taken from reference TRBV7-2 and TRBJ1-1, reads GAGVSQSPSNKVTEKGKDVELRCDPISGHTALYWYRQSLGQGLEFLIYFQGNSAPDKSGLPSDRFSAERTGGSVSTLTIQRTQQEDSAVYLCASSSYQGPAFFGQGTRLTVV.

This chain joins TRBV7-9 and TRBJ2-7; possibly TRBD1 or TRBD2 for D (5 bases each). CDR1 is SEHNR, CDR2 FQNEAQ, per germline (reference sequence). The CDR3 has 15 residues. V lost 5 bases and J lost 7, with 21 bases in between. The DNA of the CDR3 is TGTGCCAGCAGCCCCCGTTGGGACCAAAGAAGGGAGCAGTACTTC. Translation gives CASSPRWDQRREQYF.

The gene calls are TRBV19 and TRBJ2-2; D is uncertain. This CDR3 has 12 amino acids. The germline V gene encodes CDR1 LNHDA and CDR2 SQIVND (reference sequence). Trimming stripped 7 bases from V and 8 bases from J, with 11 bases between. CDR3 bases: TGTGCCAGTAACCCATTATCGGGGGAGCTGTTTTTT. Amino acid sequence: CASNPLSGELFF.

The chain recombines TRBV4-1 with TRBJ2-3; 12 nucleotides align to TRBD2. CDR3 length: 17 residues. Germline V gives CDR1 MGHRA, CDR2 YSYEKL. With V trimmed by 5 bases and J by 0 bases, 6 bases remained unmatched. The CDR3 reads CASSDSLAGGSTDTQYF. The CDR3 bases are TGCGCCAGCAGCGACTCTCTAGCGGGAGGGAGCACAGATACGCAGTATTTT.

The V gene is TRBV5-1, the J gene TRBJ1-2; no reliable D call. The CDR3 is 15 residues long. V lost 4 bases, J lost 4 bases, and 17 bases lay in between. In germline, CDR1 is SGHRS, CDR2 YFSETQ. CDR3 region: CASSQTLAVTYGYTF. CDR3 in DNA: TGCGCCAGCAGCCAGACGCTAGCGGTGACCTATGGCTACACCTTC.

The chain employs TRBV4-1 and TRBJ2-1; D is undetermined. V lost 0 bases and J 3 bases, leaving 9 bases between the germline ends. CDR3 length: 15 residues. Germline CDR1 MGHRA, CDR2 YSYEKL. The CDR3 here is CASSQDEADYNEQFF. Here the CDR3 DNA reads TGCGCCAGCAGCCAAGATGAGGCAGACTACAATGAGCAGTTCTTC.

The chain carries TRBV14 and TRBJ2-5, with D unresolved. The CDR3 runs to 13 residues. The germline V gene has CDR1 SGHDN and CDR2 FVKESK. Trimming took 1 base from V and 7 from J, leaving 10 bases between them. CDR3 protein: CASSQGRSGTQYF. CDR3 sequence (DNA): TGTGCCAGCAGCCAAGGACGTTCGGGGACCCAGTACTTC.

This clone came up many times. The chain links TRBV29-1 to TRBJ1-6; maybe TRBD1 (6 bases). This CDR3 contains 13 residues. The V end was cut by 7 bases, the J end by 10 bases, with 17 bases between. Germline lookup yields CDR1 SQVTM and CDR2 ANQGSEA. CDR3 nucleotides: TGCAGCGCCCGTTCAGGGGAAGGATCACCCCTCCACTTT. As protein: CSARSGEGSPLHF.

The chain joins TRBV28 to TRBJ1-1, with no clear D. The CDR3 covers 16 residues. Germline V gene data show CDR1 as MDHEN and CDR2 as SYDVKM. Between the trimmed V and J ends, which lost 5 bases and 0 bases, there was a span of 16 bases. The CDR3: CASSPPIGGLNTEAFF. The DNA of the CDR3 is TGTGCCAGCAGTCCCCCCATTGGAGGCCTGAACACTGAAGCTTTCTTT.

This clone showed up just once. The chain carries TRBV2 and TRBJ1-1; 8 bases line up with TRBD1. V lost 6 bases and J lost 5; bases outside the gene matches: 17. This CDR3 has 17 residues. From germline, CDR1 is SNHLY and CDR2 FYNNEI. DNA for the CDR3: TGTGCCAGCAGACGAGGACAGGGAGAGGGGTCTTTAACTGAAGCTTTCTTT. Amino acids: CASRRGQGEGSLTEAFF.

The rearrangement joins TRBV29-1 to TRBJ1-1; perhaps TRBD1 as D (5 bases). V was cut by 4 bases and J by 4 bases, with 16 bases left in between. The germline V gene has CDR1 SQVTM and CDR2 ANQGSEA. There are 14 residues in the CDR3. The CDR3 DNA is TGCAGCGTTGCTTTACCATCCGGGACCACTGAAGCTTTCTTT. Translation: CSVALPSGTTEAFF.